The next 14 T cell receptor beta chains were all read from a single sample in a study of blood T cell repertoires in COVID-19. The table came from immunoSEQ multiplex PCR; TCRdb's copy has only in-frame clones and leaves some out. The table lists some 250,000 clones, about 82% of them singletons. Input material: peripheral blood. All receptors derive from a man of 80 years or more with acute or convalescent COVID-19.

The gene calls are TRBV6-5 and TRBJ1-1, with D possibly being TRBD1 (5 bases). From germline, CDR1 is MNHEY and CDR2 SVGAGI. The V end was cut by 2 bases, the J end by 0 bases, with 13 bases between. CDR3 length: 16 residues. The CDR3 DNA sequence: TGTGCCAGCAGTTACGGGTCGGGGGTATTGAACACTGAAGCTTTCTTT. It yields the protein CASSYGSGVLNTEAFF.

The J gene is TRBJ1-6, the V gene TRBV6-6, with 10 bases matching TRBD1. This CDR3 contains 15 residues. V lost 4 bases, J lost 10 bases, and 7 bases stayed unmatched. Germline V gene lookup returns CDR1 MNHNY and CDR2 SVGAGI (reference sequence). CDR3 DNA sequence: TGTGCCAGCAGTTCACCGGGACAGGGGAAATCACCCCTCCACTTT. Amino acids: CASSSPGQGKSPLHF.

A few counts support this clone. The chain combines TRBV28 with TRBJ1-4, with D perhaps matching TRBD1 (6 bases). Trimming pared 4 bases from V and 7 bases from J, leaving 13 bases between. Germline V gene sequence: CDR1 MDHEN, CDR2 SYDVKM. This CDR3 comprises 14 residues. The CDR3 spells CASSSQGFTEKLFF. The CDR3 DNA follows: TGTGCCAGCAGTTCCCAGGGGTTTACTGAAAAACTGTTTTTT.

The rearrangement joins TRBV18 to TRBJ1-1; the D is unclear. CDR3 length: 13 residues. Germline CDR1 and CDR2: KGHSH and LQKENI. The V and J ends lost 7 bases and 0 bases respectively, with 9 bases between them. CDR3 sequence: CASLAGMNTEAFF. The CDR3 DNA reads TGTGCCAGCTTGGCGGGCATGAACACTGAAGCTTTCTTT.

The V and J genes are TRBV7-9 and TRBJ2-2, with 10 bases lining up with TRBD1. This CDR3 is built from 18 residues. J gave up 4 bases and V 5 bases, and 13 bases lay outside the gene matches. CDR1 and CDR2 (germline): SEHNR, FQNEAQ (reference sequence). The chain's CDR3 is CASSHPRDRGFRTGELFF. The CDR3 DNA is TGTGCCAGCAGCCACCCCCGGGACAGGGGATTTCGCACCGGGGAGCTGTTTTTT.

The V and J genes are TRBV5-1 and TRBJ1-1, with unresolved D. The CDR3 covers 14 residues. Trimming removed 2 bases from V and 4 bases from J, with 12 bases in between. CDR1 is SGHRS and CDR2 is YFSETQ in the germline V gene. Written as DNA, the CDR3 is TGCGCCAGCAGCTTCGAAGCAGGTGGCACTGAAGCTTTCTTT. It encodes CASSFEAGGTEAFF.

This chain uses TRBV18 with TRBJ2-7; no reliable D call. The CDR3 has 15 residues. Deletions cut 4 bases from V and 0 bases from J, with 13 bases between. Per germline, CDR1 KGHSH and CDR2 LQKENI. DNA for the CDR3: TGTGCCAGCTCACGCGACCTCCTAGTCTCCTACGAGCAGTACTTC. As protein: CASSRDLLVSYEQYF.

CDR3 coding DNA: TGTGCCACCATCCCCAGGGCAGATACGCAGTATTTT. As protein: CATIPRADTQYF. The rearrangement joins TRBV27 to TRBJ2-3, with D maybe TRBD1 (5 bases). The CDR3 is made up of 12 amino acids. Trimming pared 10 bases from V and 4 bases from J, leaving 12 bases between. Germline assignment: CDR1 MNHEY and CDR2 SMNVEV (reference sequence).

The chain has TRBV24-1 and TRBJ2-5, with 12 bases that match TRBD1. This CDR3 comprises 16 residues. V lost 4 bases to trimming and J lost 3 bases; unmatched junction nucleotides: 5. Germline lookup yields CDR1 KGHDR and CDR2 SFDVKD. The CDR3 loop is CATSDSGTGGEETQYF. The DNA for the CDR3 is TGTGCCACCAGTGACTCCGGGACAGGGGGCGAAGAGACCCAGTACTTC.

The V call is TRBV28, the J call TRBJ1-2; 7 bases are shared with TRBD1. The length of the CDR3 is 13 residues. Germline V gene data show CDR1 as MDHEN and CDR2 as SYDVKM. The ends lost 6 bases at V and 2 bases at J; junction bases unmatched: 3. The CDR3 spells CASRLQGNYGYTF. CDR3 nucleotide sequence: TGTGCCAGCAGACTACAGGGGAACTATGGCTACACCTTC.

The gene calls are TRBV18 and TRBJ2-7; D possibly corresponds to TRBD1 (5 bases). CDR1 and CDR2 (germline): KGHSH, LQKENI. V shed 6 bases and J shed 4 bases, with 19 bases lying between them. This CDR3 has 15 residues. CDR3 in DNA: TGTGCCAGCTCCCCGGGTGCCAGGGAATTATACGAGCAGTACTTC. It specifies CASSPGARELYEQYF.

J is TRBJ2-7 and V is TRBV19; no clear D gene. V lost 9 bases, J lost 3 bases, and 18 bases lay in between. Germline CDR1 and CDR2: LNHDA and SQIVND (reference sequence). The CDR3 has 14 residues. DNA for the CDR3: TGTGCCAGCAGGATTTCGCCCGTACACTACGAGCAGTACTTC. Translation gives CASRISPVHYEQYF.

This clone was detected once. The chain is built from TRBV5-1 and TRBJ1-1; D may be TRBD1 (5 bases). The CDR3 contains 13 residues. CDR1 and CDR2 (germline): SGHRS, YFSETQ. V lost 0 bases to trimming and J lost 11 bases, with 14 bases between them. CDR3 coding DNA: TGCGCCAGCAGCTTGGAGGGAGTCGGGGGGGCTTTCTTT. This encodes CASSLEGVGGAFF.

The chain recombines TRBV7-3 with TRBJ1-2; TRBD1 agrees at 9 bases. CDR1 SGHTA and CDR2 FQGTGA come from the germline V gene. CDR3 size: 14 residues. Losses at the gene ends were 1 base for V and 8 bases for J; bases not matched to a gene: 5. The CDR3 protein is CASSLRDRESGYTF. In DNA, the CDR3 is TGTGCCAGCAGCTTAAGGGACAGGGAATCGGGCTACACCTTC.